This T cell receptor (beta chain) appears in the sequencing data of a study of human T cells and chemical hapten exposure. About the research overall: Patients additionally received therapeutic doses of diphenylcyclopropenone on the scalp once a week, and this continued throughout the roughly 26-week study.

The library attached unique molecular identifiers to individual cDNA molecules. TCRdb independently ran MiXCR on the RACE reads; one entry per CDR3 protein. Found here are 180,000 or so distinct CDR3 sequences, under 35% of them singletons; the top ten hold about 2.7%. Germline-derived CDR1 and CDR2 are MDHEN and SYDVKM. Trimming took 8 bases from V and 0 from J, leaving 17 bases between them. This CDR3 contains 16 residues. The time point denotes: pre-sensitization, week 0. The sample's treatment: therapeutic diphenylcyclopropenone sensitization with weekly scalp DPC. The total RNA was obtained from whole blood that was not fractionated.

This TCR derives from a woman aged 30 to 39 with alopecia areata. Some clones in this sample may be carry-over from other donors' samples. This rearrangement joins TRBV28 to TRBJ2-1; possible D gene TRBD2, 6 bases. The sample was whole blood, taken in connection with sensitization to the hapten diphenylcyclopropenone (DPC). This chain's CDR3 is CASLAGTQISYNEQFF. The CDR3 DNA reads TGTGCCAGCCTTGCGGGGACCCAGATCTCCTACAATGAGCAGTTCTTC.